These 22 T cell receptor beta chains were all obtained from the same sample, sequenced in a study of human T cells and chemical hapten exposure. TCRdb called the RACE reads again in MiXCR, with one record for every CDR3 protein. This sample carries around 300,000 distinct CDR3 sequences, around 7% of them seen once, and the ten largest clones take roughly 8%. Described time point: patch test 1, 2 weeks after DPC sensitization. Treatment specified: therapeutic diphenylcyclopropenone sensitization with weekly scalp DPC. The starting material was whole blood, obtained in connection with sensitization to the hapten diphenylcyclopropenone (DPC). The receptor source for this set is a woman aged 18-29 years with alopecia areata. Some clones in this sample may be carry-over from other donors' samples.

The chain uses TRBV7-9 and TRBJ2-2; D is tentatively TRBD1 or TRBD2 (5 bases each). There are 14 residues in the CDR3. V lost 6 bases and J lost 3, with 11 bases in between. Germline values: CDR1 SEHNR, CDR2 FQNEAQ (reference sequence). For the CDR3, the DNA is TGTGCCAGCAGAAGGGACGGCGACACCGGGGAGCTGTTTTTT. Translating gives CASRRDGDTGELFF.

The chain carries TRBV7-9 and TRBJ2-5, with D tentatively TRBD2 (5 bases). The length of the CDR3 is 16 residues. Trimming removed 5 bases at V and 2 bases at J, with 18 bases between. The V gene's germline CDR1 is SEHNR and CDR2 FQNEAQ (reference sequence). The CDR3 sequence: CASSLGGARGQETQYF. DNA of the CDR3: TGTGCCAGCAGCCTAGGAGGAGCTAGAGGGCAAGAGACCCAGTACTTC.

This clonotype occurred a few times. J is TRBJ2-3 and V is TRBV25-1; D is perhaps TRBD1 or TRBD2 (6 bases each). Trimming stripped 5 bases from V and 1 base from J, with 22 bases between. Germline values: CDR1 MGHDK, CDR2 SYGVNS. This CDR3 has 18 residues. DNA of the CDR3: TGTGCCAGCAGTCATTCTTATCCGGGGGCTCTTGGCACAGATACGCAGTATTTT. Translated: CASSHSYPGALGTDTQYF.

V gene TRBV7-2 combines with J gene TRBJ2-3, with TRBD2 matching over 7 bases. This CDR3 is 16 amino acids long. Germline trimming cut 6 bases from V and 1 base from J; bases unmatched to any gene: 10. Germline values: CDR1 SGHTA, CDR2 FQGNSA. CDR3 residues: CASSFLLAEGTDTQYF. As DNA, the CDR3 is TGTGCCAGCAGTTTCCTTCTAGCGGAGGGCACAGATACGCAGTATTTT.

This clonotype was picked up a small number of times. V and J are TRBV12-3 or TRBV12-4 and TRBJ2-7, with D perhaps TRBD1 (6 bases). Trimming removed 1 base at V and 5 bases at J, with 12 bases between. The length of the CDR3 is 14 residues. The CDR3 nucleotides read TGTGCCAGCAGTTTAGTCCACAACAGGGACGAGCAGTACTTC. Encoded protein: CASSLVHNRDEQYF.

This clonotype was found many times. In nucleotides, the CDR3 is TGTGCCAGCAGTTACTCCCGGGACAGCAGTGAGACCCAGTACTTC. Encoded protein: CASSYSRDSSETQYF. The V gene is TRBV6-2 or TRBV6-3, the J gene TRBJ2-5; 7 bases are shared with TRBD1. This CDR3 has 15 amino acids. The junction had 6 bases not matched to a gene; V was cut back by 0 bases and J by 5 bases. The germline V gene has CDR1 MNHEY and CDR2 SVGEGT.

V gene TRBV7-8 combines with J gene TRBJ1-5, with a weak D call TRBD1 (5 bases). CDR3 length: 18 amino acids. V gave up 4 bases and J gave up 3 bases, with 22 bases separating them. Germline V CDR1 and CDR2: SGHVS, FQNEAQ. The CDR3 loop reads CASSSRLKIDSSNQPQHF. In DNA form, the CDR3 reads TGTGCCAGCAGCTCAAGACTCAAGATCGACAGTTCCAATCAGCCCCAGCATTTT.

The sample holds a few counts of this clonotype. The rearrangement joins TRBV12-3 or TRBV12-4 to TRBJ2-7; D is possibly TRBD1 or TRBD2 (6 bases each). CDR3 length: 17 residues. Trimming took off 3 bases at V and 3 bases at J, with 21 bases between the two ends. The CDR3: CASSLIQGGSWVYEQYF. The CDR3 DNA reads as TGTGCCAGCAGTTTGATTCAAGGGGGGAGTTGGGTCTACGAGCAGTACTTC.

The chain carries TRBV29-1 and TRBJ1-2, with 7 bases fitting TRBD1. Trimming at V came to 7 bases and at J to 2 bases, leaving 4 bases not matched to a gene. Germline CDR1 and CDR2: SQVTM and ANQGSEA. The CDR3 is 12 amino acids. This CDR3 is CSAGQKNYGYTF. The DNA for the CDR3 is TGCAGCGCGGGACAGAAAAACTATGGCTACACCTTC.

This clonotype was observed at least ten times. The chain recombines TRBV20-1 with TRBJ1-3; D might be TRBD1 (5 bases). V was cut by 0 bases and J by 5 bases, with 14 bases left in between. The CDR3 runs to 15 residues. CDR1 and CDR2 from the germline V gene are DFQATT and SNEGSKA (reference sequence). As DNA, the CDR3 is TGCAGTGCTAGAGAGAACACGAGGGGAAGAAACACCATATATTTT. It encodes CSARENTRGRNTIYF.

This clonotype is deemed medium-sized (0.01 to 0.1%). The chain links TRBV7-3 to TRBJ2-1; D is possibly TRBD1 (5 bases). The CDR3 totals 16 residues. Trimming took off 5 bases at V and 4 bases at J, with 18 bases between the two ends. The V gene's germline CDR1 is SGHTA and CDR2 FQGTGA. CDR3 nucleotides: TGTGCCAGCAGCATCAGGGAATACCCACCATACAATGAGCAGTTCTTC. Translating it yields CASSIREYPPYNEQFF.

This clonotype was found many times. The chain recombines TRBV14 with TRBJ2-1, with D possibly being TRBD1 (5 bases). CDR1 is SGHDN, CDR2 FVKESK, per germline. This CDR3 has 15 residues. The V end was cut by 0 bases, the J end by 2 bases, with 8 bases between. For the CDR3, the DNA is TGTGCCAGCAGCCAAGAGGGGCTAACCTACAATGAGCAGTTCTTC. This gives the protein CASSQEGLTYNEQFF. The complete variable domain, with remaining parts taken from reference TRBV14 and TRBJ2-1, reads EAGVTQFPSHSVIEKGQTVTLRCDPISGHDNLYWYRRVMGKEIKFLLHFVKESKQDESGMPNNRFLAERTGGTYSTLKVQPAELEDSGVYFCASSQEGLTYNEQFFGPGTRLTVL.

This clonotype came up many times. The rearrangement uses TRBV27 and TRBJ2-7; the D is unclear. The CDR3 consists of 15 residues. Trimming took off 0 bases at V and 0 bases at J, with 9 bases between the two ends. Germline V gene data show CDR1 as MNHEY and CDR2 as SMNVEV (reference sequence). DNA of the CDR3: TGTGCCAGCAGTTTATCGGGCAGGAGCTCCTACGAGCAGTACTTC. The encoded protein is CASSLSGRSSYEQYF.

Many counts were recorded for this clonotype. The chain carries TRBV3-1 and TRBJ2-7; perhaps TRBD2 as D (6 bases). The V gene lost 4 bases and the J gene lost 5 bases, with 15 bases spanning the gap. The germline gives CDR1 LGHDT, CDR2 YNNKEL (reference sequence). This CDR3 spans 14 amino acids. DNA of the CDR3: TGTGCCAGCAGCCTGACTAGTGCTAACGACGAGCAGTACTTC. The encoded protein is CASSLTSANDEQYF.

This chain joins TRBV7-2 and TRBJ2-7, with 9 bases fitting TRBD1. This CDR3 region has 16 residues. The V segment lost 4 bases and the J segment 2 bases; nucleotides outside the gene matches: 9. Germline V gives CDR1 SGHTA, CDR2 FQGNSA. The CDR3 is CASSSNMGQGPYEQYF. CDR3 DNA sequence: TGTGCCAGCAGCTCTAATATGGGACAGGGTCCCTACGAGCAGTACTTC.

The table lists this clonotype with a few counts. V and J are TRBV24-1 and TRBJ2-3; D ambiguous. Trimming cost V 0 bases and J 2 bases, with 5 bases left between them. The length of the CDR3 is 14 residues. Germline V lookup: CDR1 KGHDR, CDR2 SFDVKD. The CDR3 region has the DNA TGTGCCACCAGTGATTTGGGGTCCACAGATACGCAGTATTTT. It codes for CATSDLGSTDTQYF.

This clonotype was counted only a few times. The chain carries TRBV4-3 and TRBJ1-2; D gene unclear. This CDR3 has 13 amino acids. Trimming removed 1 base from V and 8 bases from J, with 11 bases in between. Germline V gene lookup returns CDR1 LGHNA and CDR2 YSLEER. The CDR3 nucleotides read TGCGCCAGCAGCCAAGGAGAATTCGGGGGCTACACCTTC. Translating it yields CASSQGEFGGYTF.

This clonotype has a handful of counts. V usage is TRBV12-3 or TRBV12-4 and J usage is TRBJ1-3, with a weak D call TRBD1 (5 bases). This CDR3 region has 15 residues. V lost 1 base and J lost 4, with 11 bases in between. The CDR3 protein is CASSLGDGGGNTIYF. The CDR3 nucleotides read TGTGCCAGCAGTTTAGGGGACGGCGGAGGAAACACCATATATTTT.

In this sample, this clonotype turned up a few times. This rearrangement joins TRBV12-5 to TRBJ2-3; D remains unclear. The germline V and J ends were trimmed by 8 bases and 7 bases, with 19 bases remaining between them. CDR3 length: 14 residues. CDR1 and CDR2 (germline): LGHNT, FRNRAP. CDR3 in amino acids: CASQVAGDLNTQYF. As DNA, the CDR3 is TGTGCTAGTCAGGTTGCCGGAGACTTAAATACGCAGTATTTT.

CDR3 residues: CAISGVSVNYGYTF. The DNA for the CDR3 is TGTGCCATCAGTGGGGTCAGCGTTAACTATGGCTACACCTTC. The chain combines TRBV10-3 with TRBJ1-2; D not resolved. CDR1 ENHRY and CDR2 SYGVKD come from the germline V gene. The CDR3 has 14 residues. V dropped 4 bases and J dropped 1 base, with 10 bases sitting between them.

The rearrangement links TRBV5-4 to TRBJ1-1, with 8 bases fitting TRBD1. CDR1 is SGHNT and CDR2 is YYREEE in the germline V gene (reference sequence). CDR3 length: 12 amino acids. V trimming: 9 bases; J trimming: 1 base; junction bases outside the gene matches: 2. The CDR3 DNA reads as TGTGCCATCGGGACAGGGAACACTGAAGCTTTCTTT. This sequence encodes CAIGTGNTEAFF.

This clonotype showed up just a few times. The gene calls are TRBV7-9 and TRBJ1-5; D is possibly TRBD1 (5 bases). CDR3 length equals 14 residues. The germline V gene encodes CDR1 SEHNR and CDR2 FQNEAQ (reference sequence). Between the trimmed V and J ends, which lost 5 bases and 6 bases, there was a span of 14 bases. The CDR3 nucleotides are TGTGCCAGCAGCAACACAGGTGGAGGTCAGCCCCAGCATTTT. As protein: CASSNTGGGQPQHF.